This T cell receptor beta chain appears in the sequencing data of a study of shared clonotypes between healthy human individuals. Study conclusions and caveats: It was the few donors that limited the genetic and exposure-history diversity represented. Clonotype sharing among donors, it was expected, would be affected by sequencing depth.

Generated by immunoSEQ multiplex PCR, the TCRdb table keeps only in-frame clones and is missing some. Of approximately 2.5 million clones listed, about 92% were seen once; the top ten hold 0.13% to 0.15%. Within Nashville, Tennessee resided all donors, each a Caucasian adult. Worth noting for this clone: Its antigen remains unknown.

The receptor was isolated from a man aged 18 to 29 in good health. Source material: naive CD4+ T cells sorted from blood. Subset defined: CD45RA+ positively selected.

The CDR3 nucleotides are TGTGCCAGCAGCGGGACGGACTACTATGGCTACACCTTC. Amino acids: CASSGTDYYGYTF. This chain joins TRBV11-2 and TRBJ1-2; D is possibly TRBD1 (5 bases). Germline CDR1 and CDR2: SGHAT and FQNNGV. The CDR3 runs to 13 residues. Trimming left V 5 bases short and J 3 bases short, with 10 bases between.